This T cell receptor (beta chain) was sequenced in a study of cytomegalovirus exposure and HLA in healthy donors. Study findings and constraints: Analyzed later, most CMV-associated TCR beta chains appeared HLA-restricted. A few CMV-associated chains proved CMV antigen-specific in vitro. Within an earlier analysis, most TCR beta V segments proved productive either about 90% or about 30% of the time. Analysis was carried out at a later point, and it linked a missense DCLRE1C variant to TCR beta V- and J-gene trimming.

The PCR ran on 60 Vbeta and 13 Jbeta primers. Here immunoSEQ multiplex PCR was the method, and the copy in TCRdb shows in-frame clones only, minus some. The sample has under 150,000 clones, 70% to 80% seen once. Unmatched junction bases numbered 7, after V lost 3 bases and J lost 0 bases. Germline V gene data show CDR1 as SGHRS and CDR2 as YFSETQ. The CDR3 loop spans 18 amino acids. This clone was seen a single time. Antigen: not known. The sequenced sample consisted of PBMCs. This clonotype originated in a woman between 18 and 30 years old in good health and CMV-seronegative. The chain couples TRBV5-1 to TRBJ2-6, with 9 bases lining up with TRBD1. The CDR3 region has the DNA TGCGCCAGCAGCTACGGGGACAGGGTCCTCTCTGGGGCCAACGTCCTGACTTTC. This encodes CASSYGDRVLSGANVLTF. Using reference TRBV5-1 and TRBJ2-6 for the parts outside the CDR3, the full variable domain is KAGVTQTPRYLIKTRGQQVTLSCSPISGHRSVSWYQQTPGQGLQFLFEYFSETQRNKGNFPGRFSGRQFSNSRSEMNVSTLELGDSALYLCASSYGDRVLSGANVLTFGAGSRLTVL.